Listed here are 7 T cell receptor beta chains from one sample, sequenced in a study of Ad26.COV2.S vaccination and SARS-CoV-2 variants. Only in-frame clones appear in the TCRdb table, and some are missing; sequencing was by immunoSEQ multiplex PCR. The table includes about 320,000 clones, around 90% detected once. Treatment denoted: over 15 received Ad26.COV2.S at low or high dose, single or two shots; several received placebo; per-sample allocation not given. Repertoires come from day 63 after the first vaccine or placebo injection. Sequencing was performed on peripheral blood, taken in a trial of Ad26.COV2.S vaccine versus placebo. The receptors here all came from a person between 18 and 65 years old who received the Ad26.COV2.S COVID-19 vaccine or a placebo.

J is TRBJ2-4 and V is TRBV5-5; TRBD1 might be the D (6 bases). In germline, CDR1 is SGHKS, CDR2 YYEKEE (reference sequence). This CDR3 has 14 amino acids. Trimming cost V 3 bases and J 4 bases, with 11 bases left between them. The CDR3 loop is CASSSVDRKNIQYF. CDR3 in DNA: TGTGCCAGCAGCTCCGTCGACAGGAAAAACATTCAGTACTTC.

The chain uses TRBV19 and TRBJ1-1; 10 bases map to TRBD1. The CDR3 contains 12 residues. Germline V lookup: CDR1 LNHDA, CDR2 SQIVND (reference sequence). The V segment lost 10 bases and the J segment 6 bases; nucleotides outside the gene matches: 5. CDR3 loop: CATTGTGAEAFF. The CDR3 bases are TGTGCCACGACCGGGACAGGGGCTGAAGCTTTCTTT.

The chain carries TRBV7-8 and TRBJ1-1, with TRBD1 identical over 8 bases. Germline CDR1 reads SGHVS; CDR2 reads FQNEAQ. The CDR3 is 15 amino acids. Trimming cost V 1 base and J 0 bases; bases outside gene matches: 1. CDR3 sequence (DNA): TGTGCCAGCAGCTTAGTGGGACAGGTGAACACTGAAGCTTTCTTT. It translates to CASSLVGQVNTEAFF.

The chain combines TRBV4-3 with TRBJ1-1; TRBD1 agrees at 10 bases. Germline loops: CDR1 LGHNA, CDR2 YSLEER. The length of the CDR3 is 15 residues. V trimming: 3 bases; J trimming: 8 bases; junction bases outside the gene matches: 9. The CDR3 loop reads CASSQGTGVLSEAFF. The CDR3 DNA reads TGCGCCAGCAGCCAGGGGACAGGGGTCCTTTCGGAAGCTTTCTTT.

The CDR3 sequence is CASIRSLGSYEQYF. CDR3 DNA sequence: TGTGCCAGCATAAGGAGTCTCGGATCCTACGAGCAGTACTTC. The rearrangement uses TRBV6-5 and TRBJ2-7; D not resolved. V shed 7 bases and J shed 1 base, with 14 bases lying between them. CDR1 and CDR2 (germline): MNHEY, SVGAGI. The CDR3 has 14 amino acids.

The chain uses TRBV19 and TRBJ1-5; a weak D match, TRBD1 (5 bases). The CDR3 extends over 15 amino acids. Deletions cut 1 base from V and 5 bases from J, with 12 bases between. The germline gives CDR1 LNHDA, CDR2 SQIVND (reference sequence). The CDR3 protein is CASSIAGGFDQPQHF. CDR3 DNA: TGTGCCAGTAGTATAGCGGGGGGTTTTGATCAGCCCCAGCATTTT.

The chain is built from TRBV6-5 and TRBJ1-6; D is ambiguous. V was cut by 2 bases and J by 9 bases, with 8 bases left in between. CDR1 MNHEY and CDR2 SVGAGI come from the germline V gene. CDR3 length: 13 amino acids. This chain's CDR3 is CASSYGAGSPLHF. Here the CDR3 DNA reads TGTGCCAGCAGTTACGGAGCGGGTTCACCCCTCCACTTT.